The source of this T cell receptor beta chain is a study of T cell responses to AZD1222 COVID-19 vaccine. Notes on the study in general: Two AZD1222 administrations were followed by greater Spike-specific TCR breadth and depth. Only 5 or 6 people who got AZD1222 tested seropositive at baseline. Donors were mostly white British, more females; clonal diversity possibly underestimated.

Turning to this clone: Antigen unknown.

Germline-derived CDR1 and CDR2 are MNHNS and SASEGT. The CDR3 has 17 amino acids. Trimming left V 2 bases short and J 7 bases short, with 18 bases between. Assay used: immunoSEQ multiplex PCR; TCRdb lists only in-frame clones, some missing. This sample has about 220,000 clones; 85% to 95% occur once, and the top ten carry about 1%. Material: peripheral blood, obtained on day 0 of MenACWY control vaccination. The chain has TRBV6-1 and TRBJ1-6; D possibly corresponds to TRBD1 (5 bases). This sequence was found in an adult in good health. The CDR3 protein is CASSERVAGGSNSPLHF. The DNA for the CDR3 is TGTGCCAGCAGTGAACGGGTTGCGGGGGGTTCGAATTCACCCCTCCACTTT.